This record concerns one TCR beta chain sequence. At one of its ends the junction is not consistent with the germline gene, which may arise from a read error. Time point here: pre-sensitization, week 0. Treatment: therapeutic diphenylcyclopropenone sensitization with weekly scalp DPC. Participating donors were patients with alopecia, aged 18 to 70 years, considered appropriate candidates for DPC. These data come from a study of human T cells and chemical hapten exposure. MiXCR, run by TCRdb on the RACE reads, gives a single entry per CDR3 protein. The table includes about 51,000 distinct CDR3 sequences, 9.4% detected once. Germline values: CDR1 SGHRS, CDR2 YFSETQ. The CDR3 totals 14 residues.

This receptor was obtained from a woman in her forties with alopecia areata. Some clones in this sample may be carry-over from other donors' samples. Sequencing used whole blood, obtained in connection with sensitization to the hapten diphenylcyclopropenone (DPC). This chain connects TRBV5-1 to TRBJ2-1; the D gene is possibly TRBD1 (5 bases). CDR3 protein: CASSPDISYNEQFF. The DNA for the CDR3 is TGCGCCAGCAGCCCGGACATTTCCTATAATGAGCAGTTCTTC.